This T cell receptor beta chain stems from a study of T cells in Graves' hyperthyroidism and ophthalmopathy. Across the study: Peripheral blood was acquired at first diagnosis, ahead of any therapy whatsoever.

This clonotype came up many times. Its specificity is not known. Amplified TCR beta CDR3 regions came from RNA transcripts. The study used the HTBI primer set for a first-round RT-PCR of the TCR CDR3. TCRdb fed the multiplex PCR reads into MiXCR, producing one record per CDR3 protein. The sample records about 400,000 distinct CDR3 sequences, about a sixth being singletons. Clinical symptoms, serum thyroxine and TRAb, thyroid ultrasound and orbital computed tomography together formed the diagnostic basis. V was pared by 0 bases and J by 10 bases, with 13 bases between. Germline CDR1 is SGHTA and CDR2 is FQGNSA. CDR3 length: 14 amino acids. Findings of the study overall: Blood held most thyroid clonotypes expanded above 0.001 frequency.

This clonotype originated in a young woman with Graves' hyperthyroidism. The sample was blood. The genes are TRBV7-2 and TRBJ2-1; weak D call: TRBD2 (7 bases). Written as DNA, the CDR3 is TGTGCCAGCAGCTTAGCGGGGGGGCCTAGGGAGCAGTTCTTC. This encodes CASSLAGGPREQFF.